Here is one T cell receptor beta chain with its context. Its matching antigen is unknown. The sample belongs to a study of CD8+ T cells in alopecia areata. Treatment specified: oral pan-JAK inhibitor, 5-10 mg twice daily. It was from alopecia areata patients that lesional scalp punch biopsies and peripheral blood were collected. Germline V gene lookup returns CDR1 SGHRS and CDR2 YFSETQ. The CDR3 is 14 amino acids. The V end was cut by 4 bases, the J end by 0 bases, with 10 bases between. Overall study findings and caveats: As there was one nonresponder, how baseline CD8+ expansion relates to response remains uncertain. An increase in clonality over normal scalp was evident in lesional scalp, especially alopecia totalis/universalis. The study also sequences resident alphabeta T cells of normal skin in scalp samples.

It was cDNA, reverse transcribed from extracted RNA, that served as the sequencing template. Here immunoSEQ multiplex PCR was the method, and the copy in TCRdb shows in-frame clones only, minus some. The sample contains 130,000 to 150,000 clones, roughly 82% of which appear only once. The chain employs TRBV5-1 and TRBJ1-1; D is unclear. The sequencing here drew on CD8+ T cells sorted from blood, taken at week 4, from a patient treated with tofacitinib. The TCR was taken from a human donor with alopecia areata. CDR3 sequence (DNA): TGCGCCAGCAGCCTGTCCCCATTGAACACTGAAGCTTTCTTT. Residues: CASSLSPLNTEAFF.